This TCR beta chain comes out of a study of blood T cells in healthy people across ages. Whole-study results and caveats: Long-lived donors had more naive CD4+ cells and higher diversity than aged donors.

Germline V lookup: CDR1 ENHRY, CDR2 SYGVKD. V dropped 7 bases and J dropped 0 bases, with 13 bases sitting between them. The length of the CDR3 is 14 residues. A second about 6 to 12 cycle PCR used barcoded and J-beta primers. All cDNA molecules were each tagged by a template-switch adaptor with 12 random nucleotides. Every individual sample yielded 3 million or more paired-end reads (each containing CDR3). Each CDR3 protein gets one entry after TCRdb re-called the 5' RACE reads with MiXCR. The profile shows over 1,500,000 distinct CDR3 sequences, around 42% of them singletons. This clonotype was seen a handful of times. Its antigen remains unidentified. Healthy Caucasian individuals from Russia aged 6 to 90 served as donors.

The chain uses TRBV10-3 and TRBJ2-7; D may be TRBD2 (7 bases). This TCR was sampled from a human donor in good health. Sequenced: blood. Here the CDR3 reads CAIKGGGYSYEQYF. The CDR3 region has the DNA TGTGCCATCAAGGGGGGGGGTTACTCCTACGAGCAGTACTTC.